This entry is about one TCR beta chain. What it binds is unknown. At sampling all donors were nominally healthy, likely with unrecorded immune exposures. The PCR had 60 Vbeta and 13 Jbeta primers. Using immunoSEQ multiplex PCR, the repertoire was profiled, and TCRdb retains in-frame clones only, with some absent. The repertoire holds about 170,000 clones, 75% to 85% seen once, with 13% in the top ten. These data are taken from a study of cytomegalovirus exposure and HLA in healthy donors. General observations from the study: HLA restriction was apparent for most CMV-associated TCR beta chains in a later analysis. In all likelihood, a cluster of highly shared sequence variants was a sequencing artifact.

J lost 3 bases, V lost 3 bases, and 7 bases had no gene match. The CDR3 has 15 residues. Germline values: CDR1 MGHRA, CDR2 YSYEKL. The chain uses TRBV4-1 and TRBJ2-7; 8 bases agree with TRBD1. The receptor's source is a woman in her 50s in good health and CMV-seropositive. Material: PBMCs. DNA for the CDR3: TGCGCCAGCAGCCACCCCGGGACAGGTAACTACGAGCAGTACTTC. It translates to CASSHPGTGNYEQYF.